Each of the 29 T cell receptor beta chains below was sequenced from the same sample in a study of cytomegalovirus exposure and HLA in healthy donors. The PCR employed 60 Vbeta primers together with 13 Jbeta primers. The table came from immunoSEQ multiplex PCR; TCRdb's copy has only in-frame clones and leaves some out. The repertoire holds approximately 140,000 clones, with approximately 86% as singletons. The sequencing input was PBMCs. The receptors here all came from a woman between 40 and 55 years old in good health and CMV-seronegative.

This sequence joins TRBV10-3 and TRBJ1-1, with D perhaps TRBD1 (5 bases). The germline gives CDR1 ENHRY, CDR2 SYGVKD. With 6 bases removed from V and 0 bases from J, the gap between germline ends came to 14 bases. The CDR3 runs to 15 residues. The CDR3 coding sequence is TGTGCCATCAGCTGGGGGGAGGGTTTGAACACTGAAGCTTTCTTT. This codes for CAISWGEGLNTEAFF.

The V gene is TRBV29-1, the J gene TRBJ2-7, with TRBD1 identical over 9 bases. V was clipped by 4 bases and J by 2 bases; unmatched bases: 6. Germline V gives CDR1 SQVTM, CDR2 ANQGSEA. This CDR3 contains 14 residues. The CDR3 protein is CSVVRGQGAYEQYF. The CDR3 nucleotides read TGCAGCGTTGTCCGGGGACAGGGAGCCTACGAGCAGTACTTC.

The chain employs TRBV29-1 and TRBJ2-3, with D perhaps TRBD2 (5 bases). Germline V CDR1 and CDR2: SQVTM, ANQGSEA. V gave up 4 bases and J gave up 0 bases, with 14 bases separating them. The CDR3 consists of 15 residues. The CDR3 spells CSVVPLGGSTDTQYF. DNA for the CDR3: TGCAGCGTTGTACCCCTTGGCGGGAGCACAGATACGCAGTATTTT.

The chain recombines TRBV5-1 with TRBJ1-1; D is ambiguous. The CDR3 length is 16 residues. Trimming removed 0 bases at V and 0 bases at J, with 12 bases between. Per the germline V gene, CDR1 is SGHRS and CDR2 is YFSETQ. CDR3 DNA: TGCGCCAGCAGCTTGGCTCCGGGGTCTATGAACACTGAAGCTTTCTTT. It translates to CASSLAPGSMNTEAFF.

This chain links TRBV30 with TRBJ2-7; 13 bases agree with TRBD2. Germline CDR1 is GTSNPN and CDR2 is SVGIG (reference sequence). Losses at the gene ends were 3 bases for V and 3 bases for J; bases not matched to a gene: 23. The CDR3 is 21 amino acids. Written as DNA, the CDR3 is TGTGCCTGGAGGGCATTCTCGGTCCCTACTAGCGGGAGGGCCGGTGTCTACGAGCAGTACTTC. The encoded protein is CAWRAFSVPTSGRAGVYEQYF. The full variable domain, with the rest looked up from reference TRBV30 and TRBJ2-7, is SQTIHQWPATLVQPVGSPLSLECTVEGTSNPNLYWYRQAAGRGLQLLFYSVGIGQISSEVPQNLSASRPQDRQFILSSKKLLLSDSGFYLCAWRAFSVPTSGRAGVYEQYFGPGTRLTVT.

J is TRBJ1-2 and V is TRBV5-1; D is unclear. CDR3 length: 15 residues. Trimming removed 3 bases at V and 3 bases at J, with 15 bases between. Germline V gene data show CDR1 as SGHRS and CDR2 as YFSETQ. The CDR3, as DNA: TGCGCCAGCAGCTGGACTCCGACACCCGACTATGGCTACACCTTC. Translated: CASSWTPTPDYGYTF.

The chain carries TRBV10-3 and TRBJ2-7, with D maybe TRBD1 (6 bases). V was trimmed by 10 bases and J by 6 bases, leaving 16 bases between them. CDR3 length: 12 residues. Germline V gene sequence: CDR1 ENHRY, CDR2 SYGVKD. This CDR3 reads CATRTGPTEQYF. DNA for the CDR3: TGTGCCACGAGAACAGGGCCCACCGAGCAGTACTTC.

The genes are TRBV7-9 and TRBJ2-2; TRBD1 aligns across 9 bases. J was trimmed by 1 base and V by 1 base; bases with no gene match: 1. CDR3 length: 16 amino acids. CDR1 SEHNR and CDR2 FQNEAQ come from the germline V gene (reference sequence). This CDR3 reads CASSLGQGGNTGELFF. DNA for the CDR3: TGTGCCAGCAGCTTAGGACAGGGGGGGAACACCGGGGAGCTGTTTTTT.

The V call is TRBV6-6, the J call TRBJ2-3; D might be TRBD1 (5 bases). Germline CDR1 reads MNHNY; CDR2 reads SVGAGI (reference sequence). The CDR3 is made up of 14 amino acids. The germline V and J ends were trimmed by 10 bases and 2 bases, with 16 bases remaining between them. This CDR3 reads CATQQAGSTDTQYF. CDR3 in DNA: TGTGCCACCCAGCAGGCAGGGTCCACAGATACGCAGTATTTT.

The chain is built from TRBV7-2 and TRBJ2-3; 8 bases are a match to TRBD2. V gave up 6 bases and J gave up 0 bases; unmatched junction bases: 5. Germline V gene sequence: CDR1 SGHTA, CDR2 FQGNSA. The CDR3 sequence is 15 residues long. The DNA of the CDR3 is TGTGCCAGCAGAACTAGCGGCACTAGCACAGATACGCAGTATTTT. Protein sequence: CASRTSGTSTDTQYF. Drawing the rest from reference TRBV7-2 and TRBJ2-3, the complete variable domain is GAGVSQSPSNKVTEKGKDVELRCDPISGHTALYWYRQSLGQGLEFLIYFQGNSAPDKSGLPSDRFSAERTGGSVSTLTIQRTQQEDSAVYLCASRTSGTSTDTQYFGPGTRLTVL.

The chain has TRBV6-5 and TRBJ1-2; TRBD1 might be the D (5 bases). This CDR3 contains 14 residues. CDR1 is MNHEY and CDR2 is SVGAGI in the germline V gene. The germline V and J ends were trimmed by 5 bases and 0 bases, with 10 bases remaining between them. The CDR3 region is CASSVRQPNYGYTF. CDR3 nucleotides: TGTGCCAGCAGTGTGAGACAGCCTAACTATGGCTACACCTTC.

V gene TRBV7-6 combines with J gene TRBJ2-5; 7 nucleotides align to TRBD1. The J call could be wrong; TRBJ2-7 is a better fit for the DNA end. Germline loops: CDR1 SGHVS, CDR2 FNYEAQ. This CDR3 is built from 14 residues. The DNA for the CDR3 is TGTGCCAGCAGCCCAATAAATACAGGGGACGAGCAGTACTTC. Translation gives CASSPINTGDEQYF.

The chain uses TRBV2 and TRBJ2-1, with D tentatively TRBD2 (7 bases). V was clipped by 3 bases and J by 0 bases, with 12 bases between them. Germline V CDR1 and CDR2: SNHLY, FYNNEI. The CDR3 has 16 amino acids. The CDR3, as DNA: TGTGCCAGCAGTGATGCGGGGGCATCCTCCTACAATGAGCAGTTCTTC. Its translation is CASSDAGASSYNEQFF.

The chain employs TRBV28 and TRBJ2-2; maybe TRBD2 (5 bases). The V and J ends lost 8 bases and 3 bases respectively, with 13 bases between them. The CDR3 is made up of 14 amino acids. Germline V gene sequence: CDR1 MDHEN, CDR2 SYDVKM. CDR3 in amino acids: CASRPRRDTGELFF. CDR3 DNA: TGTGCCAGCCGACCCCGGCGGGACACCGGGGAGCTGTTTTTT.

The CDR3 DNA follows: TGTGCCAGTAGTAGAGTAGCCGGTTACACCGGGGAGCTGTTTTTT. Its protein product is CASSRVAGYTGELFF. The chain employs TRBV19 and TRBJ2-2; D is ambiguous. Trimming pared 4 bases from V and 3 bases from J, leaving 12 bases between. The CDR3 is 15 amino acids. CDR1 is LNHDA and CDR2 is SQIVND in the germline V gene (reference sequence).

The chain recombines TRBV6-5 with TRBJ1-4, with D unresolved. CDR1 is MNHEY, CDR2 SVGAGI, per germline. CDR3 size: 14 residues. Trimming took 0 bases from V and 8 from J, leaving 10 bases between them. CDR3 in DNA: TGTGCCAGCAGTTACTCCAGGTCGTGGGAAAAACTGTTTTTT. This sequence encodes CASSYSRSWEKLFF.

This clone was counted a few times. A junction boundary mismatches the germline segment, possibly from a read error. The V gene is TRBV7-9, the J gene TRBJ1-2; D is unclear. The germline V gene has CDR1 SEHNR and CDR2 FQNEAQ (reference sequence). The CDR3 covers 14 residues. The CDR3 loop reads CSSSLEIGLSGYTF. CDR3 bases: TGTTCCAGCAGCTTAGAAATAGGACTCAGCGGCTACACCTTC.

The rearrangement joins TRBV19 to TRBJ1-2; D might be TRBD1 (6 bases). The germline CDR1 and CDR2 sequences are LNHDA and SQIVND (reference sequence). The CDR3 consists of 14 residues. V was shortened by 1 base and J by 4 bases, with 10 bases between the two germline ends. Written as DNA, the CDR3 is TGTGCCAGTAGTATAGCCAGGGGTCTCTATGGCTACACCTTC. It yields the protein CASSIARGLYGYTF. Full variable domain (remainder filled in from reference TRBV19 and TRBJ1-2): DGGITQSPKYLFRKEGQNVTLSCEQNLNHDAMYWYRQDPGQGLRLIYYSQIVNDFQKGDIAEGYSVSREKKESFPLTVTSAQKNPTAFYLCASSIARGLYGYTFGSGTRLTVV.

The gene calls are TRBV19 and TRBJ2-3; 8 positions agree with TRBD1. The V segment lost 6 bases and the J segment 7 bases; nucleotides outside the gene matches: 6. This CDR3 comprises 13 residues. Germline values: CDR1 LNHDA, CDR2 SQIVND (reference sequence). The CDR3 is CASRSRGPHTQYF. The CDR3 DNA sequence: TGTGCCAGTAGAAGCAGGGGGCCGCATACGCAGTATTTT.

This chain links TRBV2 with TRBJ2-3, with 9 bases matching TRBD2. Looked up from germline, CDR1 is SNHLY and CDR2 is FYNNEI. The CDR3 is made up of 15 amino acids. V lost 4 bases, J lost 4 bases, and 6 bases stayed unmatched. The chain's CDR3 is CASSVWRGGPDTQYF. CDR3 in DNA: TGTGCCAGCAGTGTATGGCGGGGGGGACCAGATACGCAGTATTTT. Full variable domain (outside the CDR3, taken from reference TRBV2 and TRBJ2-3): EPEVTQTPSHQVTQMGQEVILRCVPISNHLYFYWYRQILGQKVEFLVSFYNNEISEKSEIFDDQFSVERPDGSNFTLKIRSTKLEDSAMYFCASSVWRGGPDTQYFGPGTRLTVL.

CDR3 nucleotide sequence: TGTGCCAGCAGCTTGGCGGGAGGGAATACCTACGAGCAGTACTTC. It codes for CASSLAGGNTYEQYF. The gene calls are TRBV7-9 and TRBJ2-7, with 9 bases fitting TRBD2. This CDR3 has 15 residues. The germline V gene has CDR1 SEHNR and CDR2 FQNEAQ (reference sequence). The J segment lost 2 bases and the V segment lost 3 bases, leaving 5 bases of the junction unmatched.

The chain employs TRBV7-9 and TRBJ1-2, with 9 nucleotides matching TRBD1. Germline-derived CDR1 and CDR2 are SEHNR and FQNEAQ (reference sequence). V dropped 5 bases and J dropped 8; count of bases not matched to a gene: 9. The length of the CDR3 is 14 residues. CDR3 sequence: CASSLTGGAGGYTF. The DNA of the CDR3 is TGTGCCAGCAGCCTTACAGGGGGCGCGGGAGGCTACACCTTC.

The V gene is TRBV5-1, the J gene TRBJ2-2; D possibly corresponds to TRBD2 (6 bases). From germline, CDR1 is SGHRS and CDR2 YFSETQ. There are 16 residues in the CDR3. V lost 7 bases, J lost 2 bases, and 18 bases lay in between. The CDR3 is CASSLSGLVNTGELFF. The CDR3 coding sequence is TGCGCCAGCTCCTTATCGGGACTGGTCAACACCGGGGAGCTGTTTTTT.

The J gene is TRBJ2-1, the V gene TRBV28; 10 positions match TRBD1. The CDR3 runs to 17 residues. V shed 3 bases, J shed 6 bases, and the junction held 11 bases outside the gene matches. Germline V gives CDR1 MDHEN, CDR2 SYDVKM. The CDR3 sequence is CASSFPPGTGVRNEQFF. CDR3 DNA sequence: TGTGCCAGCAGTTTCCCCCCTGGGACAGGGGTTCGCAATGAGCAGTTCTTC.

This clone was counted between two and nine times. The chain is built from TRBV25-1 and TRBJ1-3; TRBD1 agrees at 7 bases. J was trimmed by 12 bases and V by 8 bases; bases with no gene match: 4. This CDR3 region has 10 residues. Germline CDR1 is MGHDK and CDR2 is SYGVNS. Here the CDR3 DNA reads TGTGCCAGCGTAGGGACAGTCATATATTTT. Amino acid sequence: CASVGTVIYF.

This clone occurred once. This chain uses TRBV5-4 with TRBJ1-1, with 7 bases identical to TRBD1. Germline CDR1 SGHNT, CDR2 YYREEE (reference sequence). With 0 bases clipped from V and 4 bases from J, the junction kept 12 bases outside the gene matches. The CDR3 spans 17 residues. The CDR3 coding sequence is TGTGCCAGCAGCTTGGGTCGTAAGGGGGCCGGCGGCACTGAAGCTTTCTTT. It yields the protein CASSLGRKGAGGTEAFF.

This rearrangement joins TRBV7-3 to TRBJ2-1; 9 bases fit TRBD2. The germline V gene has CDR1 SGHTA and CDR2 FQGTGA. With 7 bases clipped from V and 5 bases from J, the junction kept 6 bases outside the gene matches. This CDR3 comprises 14 residues. The DNA for the CDR3 is TGTGCCAGCAAGACTAGCGGAATTAACAATGAGCAGTTCTTC. Its protein is CASKTSGINNEQFF.

Points on this clone: Other DNA sequences in this specimen translate into the identical CDR3. This chain links TRBV4-1 with TRBJ2-3, with D perhaps matching TRBD2 (6 bases). Per the germline V gene, CDR1 is MGHRA and CDR2 is YSYEKL. This CDR3 is built from 17 residues. Trimming pared 1 base from V and 2 bases from J, leaving 16 bases between. The CDR3 is CASSQGSAGLTTDTQYF. The CDR3 nucleotides are TGCGCCAGCAGCCAAGGGAGTGCGGGACTTACCACAGATACGCAGTATTTT.

The chain links TRBV2 to TRBJ2-7; D uncertain. From germline, CDR1 is SNHLY and CDR2 FYNNEI. The length of the CDR3 is 11 residues. Trimming cost V 5 bases and J 4 bases, with 6 bases left between them. CDR3 bases: TGTGCCAGCAGTCCCTATTACGAGCAGTACTTC. It codes for CASSPYYEQYF.